This T cell receptor (beta chain) was found in a study of cytomegalovirus exposure and HLA in healthy donors. PCR was performed using 60 Vbeta and 13 Jbeta primers. Produced via immunoSEQ multiplex PCR; TCRdb's table is partial and in-frame only. The sample consists of some 66,000 clones, approximately 78% of them appearing once. Germline V gene sequence: CDR1 SGHVS, CDR2 FQNEAQ. The CDR3 has 15 amino acids. The germline V and J ends were trimmed by 3 bases and 6 bases, with 14 bases remaining between them. The sample taken for sequencing was PBMCs. This TCR was sampled from a woman aged 25 to 39 in good health and CMV-seronegative. The rearrangement joins TRBV7-8 to TRBJ1-4, with D possibly being TRBD1 (6 bases). CDR3 DNA sequence: TGTGCCAGCAGCTTGACTACAGGGCCCGATGAAAAACTGTTTTTT. It codes for CASSLTTGPDEKLFF. The variable domain in full, completed from reference TRBV7-8 and TRBJ1-4, reads GAGVSQSPRYKVAKRGQDVALRCDPISGHVSLFWYQQALGQGPEFLTYFQNEAQLDKSGLPSDRFFAERPEGSVSTLKIQRTQQEDSAVYLCASSLTTGPDEKLFFGSGTQLSVL.